Below are 5 T cell receptor beta chains sequenced from a single sample in a study of blood T cells in healthy people across ages. Next came a second PCR, run for about 6 to 12 cycles, which used a sample-barcoded 5' primer along with a J-beta primer mix. Via MiXCR, TCRdb re-called the 5' RACE reads, giving one row per CDR3 protein. Among some 1.4 million distinct CDR3 sequences listed, 42% were seen once. The sequenced material came from blood. Receptors were obtained from a woman under 30 in good health.

The gene calls are TRBV7-9 and TRBJ1-2, with 9 bases fitting TRBD1. The germline V gene has CDR1 SEHNR and CDR2 FQNEAQ (reference sequence). V trimming: 7 bases; J trimming: 0 bases; junction bases outside the gene matches: 15. The CDR3 covers 18 residues. The CDR3 nucleotides read TGTGCCAGCACCTACCAACCGGGACAGGGTAATTCTAACTATGGCTACACCTTC. It is translated as CASTYQPGQGNSNYGYTF. The entire variable domain, with the rest obtained from reference TRBV7-9 and TRBJ1-2, is as follows: DTGVSQNPRHKITKRGQNVTFRCDPISEHNRLYWYRQTLGQGPEFLTYFQNEAQLEKSRLLSDRFSAERPKGSFSTLEIQRTEQGDSAMYLCASTYQPGQGNSNYGYTFGSGTRLTVV.

This clonotype was observed a few times. This chain links TRBV4-2 with TRBJ1-5; 7 positions match TRBD1. Germline values: CDR1 LGHNA, CDR2 YNFKEQ. With V trimmed by 0 bases and J by 12 bases, 14 bases remained unmatched. This CDR3 spans 16 amino acids. The CDR3 DNA reads TGTGCCAGCAGCCAAGAAGCTGGGACAGCCCATAACATCCAGCATTTT. Translated, it gives CASSQEAGTAHNIQHF.

The table lists this clonotype with a few counts. The junction differs from germline at one of its ends, possibly a read error. The chain recombines TRBV4-1 with TRBJ2-7, with 8 bases fitting TRBD2. Germline loops: CDR1 MGHRA, CDR2 YSYEKL. The CDR3 contains 14 residues. In DNA form, the CDR3 reads TGCGCCAGCAACCAAGAGGCGGGAGGCGACGAGCAGTACTTC. It encodes CASNQEAGGDEQYF.

The rearrangement uses TRBV5-4 and TRBJ2-1; 10 bases agree with TRBD2. The V gene end was trimmed by 4 bases and the J gene end by 5 bases; junction bases not matched to a gene: 6. Germline CDR1 reads SGHNT; CDR2 reads YYREEE (reference sequence). This CDR3 has 15 residues. CDR3 coding DNA: TGTGCCAGCAGCCCGATACTAGCGGGGCACAATGAGCAGTTCTTC. Translation gives CASSPILAGHNEQFF.

The genes are TRBV28 and TRBJ2-5, with D tentatively TRBD2 (6 bases). The CDR3 runs to 17 residues. Germline CDR1 is MDHEN and CDR2 is SYDVKM. Trimming removed 3 bases from V and 1 base from J, with 18 bases in between. The CDR3 DNA is TGTGCCAGCAGTTTGGGCACTAGCCCCCCCTTCCAAGAGACCCAGTACTTC. Translation gives CASSLGTSPPFQETQYF.